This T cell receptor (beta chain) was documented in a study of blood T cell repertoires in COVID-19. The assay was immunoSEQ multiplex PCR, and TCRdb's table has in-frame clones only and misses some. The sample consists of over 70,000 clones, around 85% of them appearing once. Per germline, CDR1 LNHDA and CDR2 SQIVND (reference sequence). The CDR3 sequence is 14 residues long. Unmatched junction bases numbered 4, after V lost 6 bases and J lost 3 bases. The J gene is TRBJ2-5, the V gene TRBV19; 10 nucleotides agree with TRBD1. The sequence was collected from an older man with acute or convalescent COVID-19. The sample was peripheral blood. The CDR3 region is CASSAGTGEETQYF. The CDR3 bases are TGTGCCAGTAGCGCTGGGACAGGGGAAGAGACCCAGTACTTC. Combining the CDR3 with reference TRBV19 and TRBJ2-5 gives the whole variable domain DGGITQSPKYLFRKEGQNVTLSCEQNLNHDAMYWYRQDPGQGLRLIYYSQIVNDFQKGDIAEGYSVSREKKESFPLTVTSAQKNPTAFYLCASSAGTGEETQYFGPGTRLLVL.